A selection of T cell receptor beta chains follows, all from one sample in a study of shared clonotypes between healthy human individuals. Method: immunoSEQ multiplex PCR; TCRdb's copy keeps in-frame clones and lacks some. The profile shows roughly 1,000,000 clones, approximately 78% of them singletons. The sample comprised memory CD4+ T cells from PBMCs. These receptors were obtained from a man in his late teens or twenties in good health. Some clones in this sample may be carry-over from other donors' samples. The CDR3 runs from the conserved cysteine through the conserved F or W. Fields, in order: V gene, clone size, J gene, D gene, CDR3 DNA, CDR3 protein. D genes are given only for firm matches. Clone size is shown for a subset of rows, as once, few, many or a class of expanded clone.

TRBV7-2,NA,TRBJ2-3,NA,TGTGCCAGCGCGGGAAGGGTAAGCACAGATACGCAGTATTTT,CASAGRVSTDTQYF
TRBV29-1,NA,TRBJ1-1,NA,TGCAGCGGTTACAGGGCCAACACTGAAGCTTTCTTT,CSGYRANTEAFF
TRBV28,NA,TRBJ2-1,TRBD1,TGTGCCAGCAGTGACGCCGGGACAGGGTCCAATGAGCAGTTCTTC,CASSDAGTGSNEQFF
TRBV6-6,NA,TRBJ1-2,TRBD1,TGTGCCAGCAGTCCCGGGACAGTTAACTATGGCTACACCTTC,CASSPGTVNYGYTF
TRBV5-1,NA,TRBJ2-2,TRBD2,TGCGCCAGCAGCTTTAGACTAGCGGGAGGCCAAAGGAACACCGGGGAGCTGTTTTTT,CASSFRLAGGQRNTGELFF
TRBV28,NA,TRBJ1-2,NA,TGTGCCAGCAGTTTCGAGGCAGGAGATTGGAGGGGCTATGGCTACACCTTC,CASSFEAGDWRGYGYTF
TRBV5-1,NA,TRBJ2-7,NA,TGCGCCAGCACCACGACAGGCGGATCCTACGAGCAGTACTTC,CASTTTGGSYEQYF
TRBV5-1,NA,TRBJ1-1,NA,TGCGCCAGCAGCAATCCCGGAGTAGTTGAAGCTTTCTTT,CASSNPGVVEAFF
TRBV28,NA,TRBJ1-1,TRBD1,TGTGCCAGCGGGGCCAGGGGGATGTCTTTCTTT,CASGARGMSFF
TRBV18,NA,TRBJ2-1,NA,TGTGCCAGCTCCCTCACTAGACCCAGCTCCTACAATGAGCAGTTCTTC,CASSLTRPSSYNEQFF
TRBV7-3,NA,TRBJ2-1,NA,TGTGCCAGCAGCTCCTCCCACGGAAACAATGAGCAGTTCTTC,CASSSSHGNNEQFF
TRBV6-6,once,TRBJ2-7,TRBD2,TGTGCCAGCAGTCGGACCGGGACTAGCGGGACCGAGCAGTACTTC,CASSRTGTSGTEQYF
TRBV4-1,few,TRBJ1-5,NA,TGCGCCAGCAGCCAAGGGTACGGAAATCAGCCCCAGCATTTT,CASSQGYGNQPQHF
TRBV7-3,NA,TRBJ2-1,TRBD2,TGTGCCAGCAGCCCGAACCCCGCGGCTAGCGGGAGGGGTGAGCAGTTCTTC,CASSPNPAASGRGEQFF
TRBV19,NA,TRBJ1-2,TRBD1,TGTGCCAGTAGTACCCTCAGGGGGAACTATGGCTACACCTTC,CASSTLRGNYGYTF
TRBV27,few,TRBJ1-5,NA,TGTGCCAGCAGGGGCCCAAATCAGCCCCAGCATTTT,CASRGPNQPQHF
TRBV11-2,few,TRBJ2-2,NA,TGTGCCAGCAGCGCTGCTAGCCTTATCGGGGAGCTGTTTTTT,CASSAASLIGELFF
TRBV5-1,NA,TRBJ2-5,NA,TGCGCCAGCAGCTTTGGTTTGGGACAAGAGACCCAGTACTTC,CASSFGLGQETQYF
TRBV7-2,NA,TRBJ2-7,NA,TGTGCCAGCAGCTTTCAAGGATCCTACGAGCAGTACTTC,CASSFQGSYEQYF
TRBV19,once,TRBJ2-5,NA,TGTGCCAGTAGTTTCGGCAGAGCCAAAGAGACCCAGTACTTC,CASSFGRAKETQYF
TRBV20-1,many,TRBJ2-3,NA,TGCAGTGCCGACATGCCGGATACGCAGTATTTT,CSADMPDTQYF
TRBV29-1,few,TRBJ2-5,NA,TGCAGCGTTGAAGAGGCCCTTAAGGGGGTAGAGACCCAGTACTTC,CSVEEALKGVETQYF
TRBV5-1,NA,TRBJ1-5,NA,TGCGCCAGCAGCCCGGACAGTCCCACGGGGCCCCAGCATTTT,CASSPDSPTGPQHF
TRBV28,NA,TRBJ1-3,NA,TGTGCCAGCAGTTCTACAGGGTTTGCTGGAAACACCATATATTTT,CASSSTGFAGNTIYF
TRBV7-2,NA,TRBJ1-5,NA,TGTGCCAGCAGCCAGGGGACACCCAATCAGCCCCAGCATTTT,CASSQGTPNQPQHF
TRBV21-1,NA,TRBJ2-3,NA,TGTGCCAGCAGCGTTCCGACCCCCGTGGGACTAGCGGGAGGGCCAGAAGATACGCAGTATTTT,CASSVPTPVGLAGGPEDTQYF
TRBV5-6,NA,TRBJ1-2,TRBD1,TGTGCCAGCAGCCGACCGGGACAGGGGGTTTTTGGCTACACCTTC,CASSRPGQGVFGYTF
TRBV29-1,NA,TRBJ2-5,TRBD1,TGCAGCGTTCGGTCACAGGGGAGCGTGGAGACCCAGTACTTC,CSVRSQGSVETQYF
TRBV11-2,NA,TRBJ2-7,TRBD2,TGTGCCAGCAGCCCCTTCGTAGCGGGAGGCTACGAGCAGTACTTC,CASSPFVAGGYEQYF
TRBV2,NA,TRBJ2-1,TRBD1,TGTGCCAGCAGCGCCCAGACAGGGAGCAATGAGCAGTTCTTC,CASSAQTGSNEQFF
TRBV28,NA,TRBJ1-5,TRBD1,TGTGCCAGCAGTTTATGGGGACAGGCGGACTATAGCAATCAGCCCCAGCATTTT,CASSLWGQADYSNQPQHF
TRBV6-1,NA,TRBJ1-2,NA,TGTGCCAGCAGTGCCATGGACACAGGGACCTATGGCTACACCTTC,CASSAMDTGTYGYTF
TRBV28,NA,TRBJ2-1,NA,TGTGCCAGCAGTCAGCGGTGGGGTTTCAATGAGCAGTTCTTC,CASSQRWGFNEQFF
TRBV10-3,NA,TRBJ1-1,NA,TGTGCCATCAGTGTTGAGCTGGGGAACACTGAAGCTTTCTTT,CAISVELGNTEAFF
TRBV5-5,NA,TRBJ2-2,NA,TGTGCCAGCCGCTCTAGCGTCTTACTTCGCGGGGAGCTGTTTTTT,CASRSSVLLRGELFF
TRBV18,NA,TRBJ1-1,TRBD1,TGTGCCAGCTCAGCGACAGGGTGGGGGATGAACACTGAAGCTTTCTTT,CASSATGWGMNTEAFF
TRBV5-5,NA,TRBJ2-7,NA,TGTGCCAGCACCCCACAAGCAGGCGTGAGATACGAGCAGTACTTC,CASTPQAGVRYEQYF
TRBV29-1,NA,TRBJ2-5,NA,TGCAGCGCCCCAGGAGGGCCCGAGACCCAGTACTTC,CSAPGGPETQYF
TRBV6-6,NA,TRBJ1-5,NA,TGTGCCAGCAGGAGTCAGCAACATCAGCCCCAGCATTTT,CASRSQQHQPQHF
TRBV2,NA,TRBJ2-5,NA,TGTGCCAGCAGTCGACGGGCCACAGCCCAAGAGACCCAGTACTTC,CASSRRATAQETQYF
TRBV7-2,few,TRBJ1-5,NA,TGTGCCAGCAGCTTAGGGGGGCTAGGGAATCAGCCCCAGCATTTT,CASSLGGLGNQPQHF
TRBV7-9,few,TRBJ2-7,NA,TGTGCCAGCAGCCCTCACAGGGAAATGGGATACGAGCAGTACTTC,CASSPHREMGYEQYF
TRBV28,few,TRBJ2-1,NA,TGTGCCAGCAGGGGACGGAACAATGAGCAGTTCTTC,CASRGRNNEQFF
TRBV28,few,TRBJ1-1,NA,TGTGCCAGCAGGTCGAACACTGAAGCTTTCTTT,CASRSNTEAFF
TRBV4-1,NA,TRBJ2-1,TRBD1,TGCGCCAGCAGCCCTCACCCGACAGGGACGTCCTACAATGAGCAGTTCTTC,CASSPHPTGTSYNEQFF
TRBV18,once,TRBJ2-7,NA,TGTGCCAGCTCCAGAAGGGGACAAGGGGTCCACGAGCAGTACTTC,CASSRRGQGVHEQYF
TRBV5-1,once,TRBJ1-3,NA,TGCGCCAGCAGCTTGGGGTACTCTGGAAACACCATATATTTT,CASSLGYSGNTIYF
TRBV20-1,many,TRBJ2-5,NA,TGCAGTGCTGGGGGTGGAGGTGCTAAGTACTTC,CSAGGGGAKYF
TRBV5-1,NA,TRBJ1-2,TRBD1,TGCGCCAGCAGCCCGTCCGGGACAGCTAACTATGGCTACACCTTC,CASSPSGTANYGYTF
TRBV11-3,once,TRBJ2-2,NA,TGTGCCAGCAGCTTAGGGGCGAACACCGGGGAGCTGTTTTTT,CASSLGANTGELFF
TRBV27,NA,TRBJ2-2,TRBD2,TGTGCCAGCAGTTGGCGAGCGGGAGTCATCTCGGGGGGCGGGGAGCTGTTTTTT,CASSWRAGVISGGGELFF
TRBV18,once,TRBJ2-3,TRBD2,TGTGCCAGCTCACCACTAGCGGGGGAAAGCACAGATACGCAGTATTTT,CASSPLAGESTDTQYF
TRBV5-1,few,TRBJ2-3,NA,TGCGCCAGCAGCCCCATAATCGACCTGGGTACGCAGTATTTT,CASSPIIDLGTQYF
TRBV2,NA,TRBJ2-7,NA,TGTGCCAGCAGGCCGGGACCGGATACCTACGAGCAGTACTTC,CASRPGPDTYEQYF
TRBV19,NA,TRBJ1-5,NA,TGTGCCAGTAGTAAGTCAGGGTTGAGTCAGCCCCAGCATTTT,CASSKSGLSQPQHF